This TCR beta chain was retrieved from a study of T cell responses to AZD1222 COVID-19 vaccine. Comment on this clone: Its antigen is still unknown.

Samples with a second dose at about 4 or about 12 weeks were pooled together. TCRdb keeps only in-frame clones here, not all; method: immunoSEQ multiplex PCR. The table includes 60,000 to 90,000 clones, roughly 91% detected once. This CDR3 comprises 13 residues. V was pared by 10 bases and J by 5 bases, with 8 bases of the junction left unmatched. The germline V gene encodes CDR1 MDHEN and CDR2 SYDVKM. General study findings and limits: Only six people who got AZD1222 tested seropositive at baseline.

The V call is TRBV28, the J call TRBJ2-7; 10 bases are a match to TRBD1. The input for sequencing was peripheral blood, taken 28 days after the second AZD1222 dose. This TCR was sampled from an adult who received the AZD1222 COVID-19 vaccine. The chain's CDR3 is CATGQGVDHEQYF. Here the CDR3 DNA reads TGTGCCACCGGACAGGGGGTTGACCACGAGCAGTACTTC.